This TCR beta chain was identified in a study of identical twins. General observations from the study: The abundant beta clonotypes from cord blood had fewer insertions, and memory repertoires had none of this. Surplus twin overlap in beta out-of-frame sequences was less pronounced.

Unique molecular identifiers were present on the cDNA, and a universal primer site came from template switching. Each CDR3 protein gets one entry after TCRdb re-called the 5' RACE reads with MiXCR. The sample yields a few hundred thousand distinct CDR3 sequences, about 13% seen once. This CDR3 spans 15 amino acids. The germline V and J ends were trimmed by 4 bases and 7 bases, with 18 bases remaining between them. Germline CDR1 and CDR2: SGHDN and FVKESK. To note about this clonotype: Its antigen is as yet unknown.

This sample also appeared in a second study, on yellow fever vaccine responses in identical twins.

The sequenced material came from CD4+ T cells sorted from blood. This TCR was sampled from a woman under 30 in good health. This chain links TRBV14 with TRBJ2-3, with D maybe TRBD2 (6 bases). CDR3 region: CASSRPAGGANTQYF. CDR3 bases: TGTGCCAGCAGCCGACCAGCGGGCGGGGCTAATACGCAGTATTTT.